The 22 T cell receptor beta chains given below trace back to one sample, sequenced in a study of cytomegalovirus exposure and HLA in healthy donors. The PCR contained 60 Vbeta and 13 Jbeta primers. TCRdb keeps only in-frame clones here, not all; method: immunoSEQ multiplex PCR. The sample has about 150,000 clones; around 82% are singletons. The material sequenced was PBMCs. The receptors were gathered from a woman between 35 and 50 years old in good health and CMV-seropositive.

The CDR3 DNA is TGCGCCAGCAGCTTGTATCTGACTGCCTACGAGCAGTACTTC. Translated: CASSLYLTAYEQYF. The V and J genes are TRBV5-1 and TRBJ2-7; no definite D call. This CDR3 region has 14 residues. V was shortened by 1 base and J by 2 bases, with 10 bases between the two germline ends. CDR1 is SGHRS, CDR2 YFSETQ, per germline.

This chain connects TRBV5-1 to TRBJ2-1; a weak D match, TRBD1 (5 bases). The CDR3 runs to 13 residues. V was shortened by 0 bases and J by 10 bases, with 11 bases between the two germline ends. Per germline, CDR1 SGHRS and CDR2 YFSETQ. The CDR3 is CASSLVGLAEQFF. The CDR3 DNA sequence: TGCGCCAGCAGCTTGGTGGGGCTCGCCGAGCAGTTCTTC.

As for this clone: The same CDR3 is also encoded by other DNA sequences in this sample. V gene TRBV19 combines with J gene TRBJ2-1; D might be TRBD1 (6 bases). The germline V gene encodes CDR1 LNHDA and CDR2 SQIVND (reference sequence). V was cut by 1 base and J by 4 bases, with 8 bases left in between. The CDR3 runs to 14 residues. This CDR3 reads CASSIGTDYNEQFF. The DNA for the CDR3 is TGTGCCAGTAGTATAGGGACAGATTACAATGAGCAGTTCTTC. Combining the CDR3 with reference TRBV19 and TRBJ2-1 gives the whole variable domain DGGITQSPKYLFRKEGQNVTLSCEQNLNHDAMYWYRQDPGQGLRLIYYSQIVNDFQKGDIAEGYSVSREKKESFPLTVTSAQKNPTAFYLCASSIGTDYNEQFFGPGTRLTVL.

This chain uses TRBV10-3 with TRBJ2-5, with 9 bases aligning to TRBD2. CDR3 size: 15 residues. V shed 5 bases, J shed 0 bases, and the junction held 4 bases outside the gene matches. Germline CDR1 ENHRY, CDR2 SYGVKD. In DNA, the CDR3 is TGTGCCATCAGTTCGAGGACTAGCGACCAAGAGACCCAGTACTTC. Its translation: CAISSRTSDQETQYF.

This rearrangement joins TRBV28 to TRBJ1-3; D is uncertain. This CDR3 region has 16 residues. Trimming shortened V by 4 bases and J by 0 bases, and 13 bases separated the two germline ends. Germline V gene lookup returns CDR1 MDHEN and CDR2 SYDVKM. The CDR3, as DNA: TGTGCCAGCAGTTCACCCGAGGGAAGCTCTGGAAACACCATATATTTT. It yields the protein CASSSPEGSSGNTIYF. The full variable domain, rest sourced from reference TRBV28 and TRBJ1-3, is DVKVTQSSRYLVKRTGEKVFLECVQDMDHENMFWYRQDPGLGLRLIYFSYDVKMKEKGDIPEGYSVSREKKERFSLILESASTNQTSMYLCASSSPEGSSGNTIYFGEGSWLTVV.

J is TRBJ1-4 and V is TRBV27, with D unclear. V lost 3 bases to trimming and J lost 3 bases, with 5 bases between them. Germline CDR1 MNHEY, CDR2 SMNVEV (reference sequence). The CDR3 runs to 13 residues. In DNA, the CDR3 is TGTGCCAGCAGTTTTTGGCCTAATGAAAAACTGTTTTTT. Its protein product is CASSFWPNEKLFF.

This clone was seen a single time. The chain employs TRBV5-1 and TRBJ1-3; D not resolved. The germline V and J ends were trimmed by 0 bases and 0 bases, with 10 bases remaining between them. Germline assignment: CDR1 SGHRS and CDR2 YFSETQ. CDR3 length equals 16 residues. DNA of the CDR3: TGCGCCAGCAGCTTGGACCCCCGGGGCTCTGGAAACACCATATATTTT. It codes for CASSLDPRGSGNTIYF.

This clone has only one observation. The chain carries TRBV19 and TRBJ1-1, with 10 bases identical to TRBD1. The germline CDR1 and CDR2 sequences are LNHDA and SQIVND (reference sequence). V trimming: 5 bases; J trimming: 1 base; junction bases outside the gene matches: 7. The length of the CDR3 is 16 residues. The CDR3 DNA sequence: TGTGCCAGTAGTCCCCGACAGGGGGCTACGAACACTGAAGCTTTCTTT. Translated: CASSPRQGATNTEAFF. Based on the CDR3 plus reference TRBV19 and TRBJ1-1, the full variable domain is DGGITQSPKYLFRKEGQNVTLSCEQNLNHDAMYWYRQDPGQGLRLIYYSQIVNDFQKGDIAEGYSVSREKKESFPLTVTSAQKNPTAFYLCASSPRQGATNTEAFFGQGTRLTVV.

This clone was found a few times. The rearrangement uses TRBV6-6 and TRBJ2-7; 8 positions agree with TRBD2. The CDR3 has 15 residues. From germline, CDR1 is MNHNY and CDR2 SVGAGI (reference sequence). V lost 8 bases and J lost 0; bases outside the gene matches: 9. DNA for the CDR3: TGTGCCAGCGCAGACCCCGGGAGGGCCTCCTACGAGCAGTACTTC. Its translation is CASADPGRASYEQYF.

The chain has TRBV18 and TRBJ1-5, with D tentatively TRBD1 (6 bases). The germline V gene encodes CDR1 KGHSH and CDR2 LQKENI. The CDR3 loop spans 14 amino acids. V lost 4 bases and J 2 bases, leaving 9 bases between the germline ends. Written as DNA, the CDR3 is TGTGCCAGCTCACTCCAGGGGCGCAATCAGCCCCAGCATTTT. Its protein is CASSLQGRNQPQHF.

The V gene is TRBV6-5, the J gene TRBJ2-5; D unclear. CDR3 size: 14 residues. The V end lost 2 bases, the J end lost 5 bases, and 12 bases lay between the germline ends. Germline CDR1 and CDR2: MNHEY and SVGAGI. CDR3 nucleotides: TGTGCCAGCAGTTACAGCGAGTTCGGTGAGACCCAGTACTTC. This encodes CASSYSEFGETQYF.

The count of this clone is one. This chain joins TRBV29-1 and TRBJ2-2; 7 positions match TRBD1. CDR1 is SQVTM and CDR2 is ANQGSEA in the germline V gene. The CDR3 totals 14 residues. The J segment lost 5 bases and the V segment lost 8 bases, leaving 11 bases of the junction unmatched. Here the CDR3 DNA reads TGCAGCTTCACCGACAGGGCCCGAACCGGGGAGCTGTTTTTT. Translated: CSFTDRARTGELFF.

In this sample, this clone turned up a few times. The chain uses TRBV11-2 and TRBJ2-7; TRBD1 agrees at 7 bases. V lost 2 bases to trimming and J lost 3 bases; unmatched junction nucleotides: 7. The CDR3 consists of 15 residues. Looked up from germline, CDR1 is SGHAT and CDR2 is FQNNGV. CDR3 coding DNA: TGTGCCAGCAGCTTAACAGGGGACGAGCTCTACGAGCAGTACTTC. Protein sequence: CASSLTGDELYEQYF.

The chain joins TRBV7-2 to TRBJ2-7; D is uncertain. Trimming cost V 1 base and J 5 bases, with 12 bases left between them. Germline loops: CDR1 SGHTA, CDR2 FQGNSA. CDR3 length: 14 amino acids. Written as DNA, the CDR3 is TGTGCCAGCAGCTTAGAGCGTATTTCCCACGAGCAGTACTTC. Amino acids: CASSLERISHEQYF.

This chain joins TRBV7-9 and TRBJ2-7; 8 bases match TRBD2. The J segment lost 0 bases and the V segment lost 2 bases, leaving 3 bases of the junction unmatched. From germline, CDR1 is SEHNR and CDR2 FQNEAQ (reference sequence). The length of the CDR3 is 15 residues. CDR3: CASSLISGSSYEQYF. Written as DNA, the CDR3 is TGTGCCAGCAGCTTAATAAGCGGGAGCTCCTACGAGCAGTACTTC.

The V and J genes are TRBV27 and TRBJ1-5; 7 bases are shared with TRBD1. V lost 5 bases, J lost 4 bases, and 2 bases stayed unmatched. The CDR3 runs 13 residues. Germline lookup yields CDR1 MNHEY and CDR2 SMNVEV (reference sequence). Here the CDR3 reads CASSPGGNQPQHF. The CDR3 nucleotides read TGTGCCAGCAGTCCAGGGGGGAATCAGCCCCAGCATTTT.

The rearrangement joins TRBV21-1 to TRBJ1-5; the table's D call TRBD1 went unverified against the DNA. TRBV21-1 is reported as a pseudogene. This CDR3 spans 12 amino acids. The CDR3 sequence is CGGDRAGQPQHF. CDR3 DNA sequence: TGTGGGGGGGACAGGGCTGGACAGCCCCAGCATTTT.

This clone was recorded only once. This sequence joins TRBV28 and TRBJ1-4, with D tentatively TRBD1 (5 bases). Germline V CDR1 and CDR2: MDHEN, SYDVKM. This CDR3 comprises 15 residues. Trimming took 7 bases from V and 7 from J, leaving 19 bases between them. The CDR3 sequence is CASTPFGRVFEKLFF. CDR3 in DNA: TGTGCCAGCACACCCTTCGGCAGGGTGTTTGAAAAACTGTTTTTT. The full variable domain, in which reference TRBV28 and TRBJ1-4 provide the parts outside the CDR3, is DVKVTQSSRYLVKRTGEKVFLECVQDMDHENMFWYRQDPGLGLRLIYFSYDVKMKEKGDIPEGYSVSREKKERFSLILESASTNQTSMYLCASTPFGRVFEKLFFGSGTQLSVL.

As DNA, the CDR3 is TGTGCCAGCCACCGGGACAGGGGCACCGGGGAGCTGTTTTTT. This gives the protein CASHRDRGTGELFF. The chain carries TRBV6-1 and TRBJ2-2, with TRBD1 identical over 10 bases. Germline loops: CDR1 MNHNS, CDR2 SASEGT. This CDR3 contains 14 residues. V shed 8 bases and J 4 bases; nucleotides not matched to a gene: 4.

The chain is built from TRBV5-1 and TRBJ2-2; 9 positions match TRBD2. In germline, CDR1 is SGHRS, CDR2 YFSETQ. This CDR3 has 17 amino acids. Trimming at V came to 1 base and at J to 3 bases, leaving 7 bases not matched to a gene. CDR3 in DNA: TGCGCCAGCAGCTTGTTAGCGGGAGCTTTTGACACCGGGGAGCTGTTTTTT. Translated, it gives CASSLLAGAFDTGELFF. The full variable domain, its missing parts supplied by reference TRBV5-1 and TRBJ2-2, is KAGVTQTPRYLIKTRGQQVTLSCSPISGHRSVSWYQQTPGQGLQFLFEYFSETQRNKGNFPGRFSGRQFSNSRSEMNVSTLELGDSALYLCASSLLAGAFDTGELFFGEGSRLTVL.

This chain uses TRBV15 with TRBJ1-4, with D tentatively TRBD1 (5 bases). CDR1 is LNHNV and CDR2 is YYDKDF in the germline V gene (reference sequence). Trimming shortened V by 4 bases and J by 5 bases, and 20 bases separated the two germline ends. The CDR3 loop spans 17 amino acids. In DNA form, the CDR3 reads TGTGCCACCAGCACGGACGGGTTAGGGGCCCAAAATGAAAAACTGTTTTTT. Translation: CATSTDGLGAQNEKLFF.

The chain uses TRBV27 and TRBJ1-2; 7 bases line up with TRBD1. Germline CDR1 reads MNHEY; CDR2 reads SMNVEV (reference sequence). This CDR3 region has 14 residues. Unmatched junction bases numbered 9, after V lost 4 bases and J lost 7 bases. CDR3 coding DNA: TGTGCCAGCAGTTCCCCCGGGACAGAGCTTGGCTACACCTTC. Amino acids: CASSSPGTELGYTF.